The following is a T cell receptor beta chain sequence with its context. Its antigen has not been determined. One base away there is no much larger clone; base qualities are not given. This entry comes from a study of blood T cell repertoires in COVID-19 (dated by TCRdb to the early 2020s). Context from the whole study: Collaborator samples came from the United States, Italy and Spain and covered acute and convalescent phases of COVID-19. The material from the prospective study consisted of cDNA or gDNA derived from T cells, B-cell-depleted T cells, or PBMCs. The dataset comprised deeply sampled blood TCRbeta repertoires from subjects exposed to, actively infected with, or recovered from COVID-19. The repertoires were released in a freely available public database meant as a resource for research on the immune response to SARS-CoV-2. Samples came from the ongoing ImmuneRACE study (first 160 participants) plus 1,254 subjects from 6 global collaborators. A de-identified subject ID, COVID-19 status, age in years and sex were almost always included in the sample metadata. Where HLA class I and class II types were available, the types were taken from metadata supplied by the sample provider, not from assay-based typing. The investigation overall reported the following: Clinical and demographic metadata were provided uncurated, with the amount varying by source and participant.

Whole blood was collected in K2EDTA tubes by collaborating institutions according to the institutions' own protocols. For TCRbeta analysis, collaborators shipped samples in one of three forms: frozen whole blood, isolated PBMCs, or DNA extracted from either of those sample types. TCRbeta CDR3 regions were amplified from genomic DNA by means of the immunoSEQ Assay, a bias-controlled multiplex PCR. In the authors' own workflow: The number of nucleated cells in each sample was estimated from the amplification of reference gene primers within the assay. To quantify the absolute abundance of each unique TCRbeta CDR3 rearrangement, sequence reads were collapsed and filtered. For each sample, productive Simpson clonality was calculated as the square root of Simpson's diversity index across productive rearrangements. What TCRdb holds here is the immuneACCESS table cut down to in-frame rearrangements. Part of the clones is not present; checked against another copy, under half of the missing clones reflect an unresolved V gene, and the others are unexplained. The V and J calls and clone size were taken over from that table, and D and trimming were inferred from the DNA. This sample lists 35,000 to 45,000 clones; approximately 88% were detected once. Together, the top ten hold less than 8% of the sample.

V is cut by 3 bases and J by 6 bases, and the space between the germline ends is 15 bases. Including cysteine and phenylalanine, the CDR3 has 14 amino acids. Solely the CDR3 DNA is kept, with 42 bases framed from the first base. The germline V gene supplies CDR1 MDHEN and CDR2 SYDVKM. Specimen: peripheral blood. The sequence joins TRBV28 to TRBJ2-7; perhaps TRBD2 is the D gene, with 6 bases matching. This clonotype was obtained from a human donor in a cohort sampled during active COVID-19. The CDR3 amino acid sequence is: CASSFYTGVREQYF. The nucleotide sequence reads as follows: TGTGCCAGCAGTTTTTATACGGGAGTCCGCGAGCAGTACTTC.